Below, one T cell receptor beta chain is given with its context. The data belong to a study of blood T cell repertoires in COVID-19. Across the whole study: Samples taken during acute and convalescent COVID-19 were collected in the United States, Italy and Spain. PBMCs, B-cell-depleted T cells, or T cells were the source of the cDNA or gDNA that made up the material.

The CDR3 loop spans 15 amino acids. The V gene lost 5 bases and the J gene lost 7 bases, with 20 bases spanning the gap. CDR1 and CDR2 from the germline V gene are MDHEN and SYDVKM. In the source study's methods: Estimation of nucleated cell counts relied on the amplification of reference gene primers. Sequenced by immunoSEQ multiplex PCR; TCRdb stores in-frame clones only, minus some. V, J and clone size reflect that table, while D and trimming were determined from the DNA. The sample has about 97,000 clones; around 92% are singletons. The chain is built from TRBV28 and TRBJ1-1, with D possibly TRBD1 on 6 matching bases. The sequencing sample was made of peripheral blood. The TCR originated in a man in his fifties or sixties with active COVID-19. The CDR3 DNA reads TGTGCCAGCAGTCTATCATCACCGGGACACAGTGAAGCTTTCTTT. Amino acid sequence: CASSLSSPGHSEAFF. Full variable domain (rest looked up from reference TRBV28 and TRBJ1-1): DVKVTQSSRYLVKRTGEKVFLECVQDMDHENMFWYRQDPGLGLRLIYFSYDVKMKEKGDIPEGYSVSREKKERFSLILESASTNQTSMYLCASSLSSPGHSEAFFGQGTRLTVV.